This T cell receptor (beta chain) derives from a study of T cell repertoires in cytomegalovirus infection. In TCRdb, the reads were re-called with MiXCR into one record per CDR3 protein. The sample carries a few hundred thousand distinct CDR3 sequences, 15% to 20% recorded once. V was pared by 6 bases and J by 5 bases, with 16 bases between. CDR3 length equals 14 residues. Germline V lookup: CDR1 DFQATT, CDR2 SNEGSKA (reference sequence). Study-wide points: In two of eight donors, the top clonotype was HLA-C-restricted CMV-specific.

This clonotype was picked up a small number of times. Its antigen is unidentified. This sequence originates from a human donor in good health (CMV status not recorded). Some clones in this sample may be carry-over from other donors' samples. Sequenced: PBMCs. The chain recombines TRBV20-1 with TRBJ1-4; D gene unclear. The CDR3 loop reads CSAYSRAGNEKLFF. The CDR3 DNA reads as TGCAGTGCCTACTCCCGGGCCGGCAATGAAAAACTGTTTTTT.